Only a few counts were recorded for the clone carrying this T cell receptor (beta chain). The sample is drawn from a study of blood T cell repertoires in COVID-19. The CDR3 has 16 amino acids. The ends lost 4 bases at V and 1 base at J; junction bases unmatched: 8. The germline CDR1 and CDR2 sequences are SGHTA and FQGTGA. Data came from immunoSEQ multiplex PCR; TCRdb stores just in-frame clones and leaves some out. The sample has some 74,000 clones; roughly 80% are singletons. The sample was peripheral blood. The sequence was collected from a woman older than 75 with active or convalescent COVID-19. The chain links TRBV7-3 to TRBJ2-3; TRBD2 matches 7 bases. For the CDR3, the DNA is TGTGCCAGCAGCTCTATCCGCGGGGGAGGCACAGATACGCAGTATTTT. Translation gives CASSSIRGGGTDTQYF.